This TCR beta chain came from a study of cytomegalovirus exposure and HLA in healthy donors. The PCR used 60 Vbeta and 13 Jbeta primers. Some clones are missing from TCRdb's copy, which holds only in-frame ones; the method was immunoSEQ multiplex PCR. The data show over 55,000 clones, 65% to 85% seen once. The receptor comes from a male donor in good health and CMV-seronegative. Sequenced material: PBMCs.

The CDR3 DNA is TGCGCCAGCAGCCAAGACGGAGGGGGCATCGATACGCAGTATTTT. It translates to CASSQDGGGIDTQYF. The V and J genes are TRBV4-1 and TRBJ2-3; TRBD1 is a possible D gene (7 bases). Trimming pared 0 bases from V and 6 bases from J, leaving 13 bases between. The CDR3 loop spans 15 amino acids. Germline V gene lookup returns CDR1 MGHRA and CDR2 YSYEKL.